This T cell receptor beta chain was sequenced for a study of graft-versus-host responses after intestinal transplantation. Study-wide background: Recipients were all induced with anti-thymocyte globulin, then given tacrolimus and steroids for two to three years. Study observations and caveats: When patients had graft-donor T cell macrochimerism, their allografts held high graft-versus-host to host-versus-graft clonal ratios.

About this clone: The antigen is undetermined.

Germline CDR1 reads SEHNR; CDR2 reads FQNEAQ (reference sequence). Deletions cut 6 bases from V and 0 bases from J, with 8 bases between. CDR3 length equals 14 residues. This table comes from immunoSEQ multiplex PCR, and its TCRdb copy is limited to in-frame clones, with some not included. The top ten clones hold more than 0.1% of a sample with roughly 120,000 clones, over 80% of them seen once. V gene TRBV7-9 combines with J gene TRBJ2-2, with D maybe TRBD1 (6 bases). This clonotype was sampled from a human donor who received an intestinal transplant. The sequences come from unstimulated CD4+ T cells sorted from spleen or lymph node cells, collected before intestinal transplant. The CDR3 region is CASSQGPNTGELFF. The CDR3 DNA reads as TGTGCCAGCAGTCAGGGGCCGAACACCGGGGAGCTGTTTTTT.